This TCR beta chain was sequenced during a study of T cell responses to AZD1222 COVID-19 vaccine. The germline V and J ends were trimmed by 3 bases and 4 bases, with 10 bases remaining between them. CDR3 length: 13 residues. Germline CDR1 reads SGHRS; CDR2 reads YFSETQ. Findings and limits, study-wide: Clonal diversity was possibly underestimated, and white British individuals and females predominated among donors.

Produced via immunoSEQ multiplex PCR; TCRdb's table is partial and in-frame only. The sample has around 120,000 clones; roughly 84% are singletons. A word on this clone: The antigen is unknown.

This sample comprised peripheral blood, obtained 28 days after the second AZD1222 dose. The chain is built from TRBV5-1 and TRBJ1-2; D perhaps matches TRBD1 (5 bases). This receptor was obtained from an adult who received the AZD1222 COVID-19 vaccine. The CDR3 DNA reads TGCGCCAGCAGCTCGGACACTTTCTATGGCTACACCTTC. Its protein is CASSSDTFYGYTF.